This T cell receptor beta chain came from a study of blood T cell repertoires in COVID-19. Study-level information: COVID-19 samples, acute and convalescent, were from the United States, Italy and Spain.

Original processing notes: Amplification from reference gene primers served as the basis for estimated nucleated cell counts. Repertoires were generated with immunoSEQ multiplex PCR, while TCRdb's copy carries only in-frame clones and drops some. The V and J calls and clone size come from that table; D and trimming were worked out from the DNA. The sample consists of approximately 26,000 clones, nearly 90% of them appearing once. The germline gives CDR1 LGHNA, CDR2 YNFKEQ. J lost 9 bases, V lost 5 bases, and 8 bases had no gene match. The CDR3 consists of 14 residues. This clone was counted between two and nine times.

This TCR was sampled from a woman aged 55-69 years with active COVID-19. Sequencing was carried out using peripheral blood. This chain joins TRBV4-2 and TRBJ2-1, with 9 bases matching TRBD2. CDR3 region: CASSVNSGSSEQFF. The CDR3, as DNA: TGTGCCAGCAGCGTGAATAGCGGGAGCAGTGAGCAGTTCTTC.